Below, 5 T cell receptor beta chains from the same sample are listed, as sequenced in a study of metastatic and nonmetastatic thyroid tumors (dated by TCRdb to the early 2020s). Before undergoing thyroid surgery, none of the patients had been given any kind of treatment. The method was PCR. The reads were generated on an Illumina HiSeq 4000. In TCRdb, the public reads were trimmed at Q25 with fastp and aligned with MiXCR, with productive beta chains retained. Recorded for this sample are approximately 16,000 clones; 9.5% to 15% of them occurred a single time. The top ten constitute around 31% of the sample. The material sequenced was blood. The receptors derive from a female donor with papillary thyroid cancer or a benign thyroid nodule (not recorded which). Some clones in this sample may be carry-over from other donors' samples.

The table lists this clone with many counts. The genes are TRBV6-1 and TRBJ1-1; no reliable D call. The CDR3 contains 15 residues. Trimming removed 7 bases at V and 7 bases at J, with 22 bases between. From germline, CDR1 is MNHNS and CDR2 SASEGT. CDR3 sequence: CASTSRFGESVEAFF. The CDR3 DNA reads as TGTGCCAGCACGTCGAGATTCGGGGAGTCGGTTGAAGCTTTCTTT.

The table lists this clone with many counts. The J gene is TRBJ2-1, the V gene TRBV7-6; D could derive from TRBD1 or TRBD2 (5 bases each). The CDR3 contains 12 residues. CDR1 SGHVS and CDR2 FNYEAQ come from the germline V gene. The V gene lost 1 base and the J gene lost 10 bases, with 8 bases spanning the gap. DNA of the CDR3: TGTGCCAGCAGCTTAGTGTGGGGGGAGCAGTTCTTC. Translation gives CASSLVWGEQFF.

This clone was seen at least ten times. This chain uses TRBV9 with TRBJ2-3; TRBD2 is a possible D gene (6 bases). The V end was cut by 0 bases, the J end by 4 bases, with 24 bases between. CDR1 and CDR2 (germline): SGDLS, YYNGEE. The CDR3 extends over 19 amino acids. The CDR3: CASSVDLPRSGRSADTQYF. The CDR3 DNA is TGTGCCAGCAGCGTAGACCTTCCCCGTAGCGGTAGGTCCGCAGATACGCAGTATTTT.

The chain uses TRBV6-2 or TRBV6-3 and TRBJ1-1; D unresolved. The V and J ends lost 2 bases and 5 bases respectively, with 12 bases between them. CDR3 length equals 14 residues. CDR1 and CDR2 (germline): MNHEY, SVGEGT. The CDR3 spells CASSYGGWVTEAFF. CDR3 nucleotide sequence: TGTGCCAGCAGTTACGGTGGTTGGGTGACTGAAGCTTTCTTT.

This clone was picked up many times. The chain links TRBV7-2 to TRBJ1-1; D possibly corresponds to TRBD1 (6 bases). Trimming stripped 5 bases from V and 1 base from J, with 11 bases between. The CDR3 loop spans 14 amino acids. Germline loops: CDR1 SGHTA, CDR2 FQGNSA. In DNA, the CDR3 is TGTGCCAGCAGCACCCTGGGGGCGAACACTGAAGCTTTCTTT. Protein sequence: CASSTLGANTEAFF.